This TCR beta chain stems from a study of cytomegalovirus exposure and HLA in healthy donors. The CDR3 has 15 amino acids. With 1 base clipped from V and 0 bases from J, the junction kept 1 base outside the gene matches. In germline, CDR1 is MNHEY, CDR2 SVGAGI. PCR employed 60 Vbeta and 13 Jbeta primers. TCRdb's copy holds only in-frame clones and misses some; the assay was immunoSEQ multiplex PCR. Altogether under 200,000 clones are present, about 79% being singletons, with the ten largest covering about 0.69%. The chain recombines TRBV6-5 with TRBJ2-7; TRBD1 agrees at 9 bases. The TCR originated in a female donor in good health and CMV-seronegative. Sequencing input: PBMCs. In DNA, the CDR3 is TGTGCCAGCAGTTACTGGGGACAGGGCTCCTACGAGCAGTACTTC. As protein: CASSYWGQGSYEQYF.